Detailed here is one T cell receptor beta chain. Its specificity is unknown. Given a much more abundant clone one base away, this may be a read error. In making diagnoses, clinical symptoms, serum thyroxine and TRAb, thyroid ultrasound and orbital computed tomography were all used. This sample was taken from a study of T cells in Graves' hyperthyroidism and ophthalmopathy. Across the whole study: Once the initial diagnosis was made, peripheral blood was obtained before any treatment. Study findings and constraints: The model foresaw ophthalmopathy a median roughly 6.6 months prior to onset.

This CDR3 is 15 amino acids long. Germline V lookup: CDR1 SGHDT, CDR2 YYEEEE. RNA transcripts yielded amplified TCR beta CDR3 regions. A first-round RT-PCR of the TCR CDR3 used the HTBI primer set. Via MiXCR, TCRdb re-called the multiplex PCR reads, giving one row per CDR3 protein. The data contain a few hundred thousand distinct CDR3 sequences, roughly 14% of them singletons. The chain is built from TRBV5-6 and TRBJ1-1; maybe TRBD1 (5 bases). This clonotype originated in a woman aged 25 to 39 with Graves' hyperthyroidism that later progressed to Graves' ophthalmopathy. The sample was blood. CDR3: CASSPGERGGTEDFF. Here the CDR3 DNA reads TGTGCCAGCAGCCCAGGAGAAAGGGGCGGAACTGAAGATTTCTTT.